This T cell receptor beta chain comes out of a study of T-cell memory formation after mild COVID-19 (dated by TCRdb to the early 2020s). Describing the broader study: TCR sequence clusters from the two donors were found to be largely donor specific. The cohort comprised two young, previously healthy adult volunteers, one female and one male. Longitudinal TCRalpha and TCRbeta repertoire sequencing tracked T-cell clones expanding and contracting after mild COVID-19 in two donors. On the study overall, not on this receptor specifically: The detection of some responding clones in pre-infection memory suggests that pre-existing cross-reactive memory T cells joined the SARS-CoV-2 response. Contracting CD4+ clones turned up mainly in the CM and EM memory subsets, whereas EMRA was where CD8+ clones were enriched. The second-wave clones that peaked on day 37 were not confirmed to be SARS-CoV-2 specific. From day 15 to 85, contracting clones showed balanced CD4/CD8 phenotypes, whereas a second wave of clones that expanded from day 15 to 37 leaned towards CD4+. The study included only a couple of mild cases, and larger cohorts that include severe cases with pre-infection samples were judged to be necessary.

Ficoll-Paque density gradient centrifugation was used to isolate PBMCs. Of note for this clonotype: There is no known antigen for this receptor. Within one base of it there is no much larger clone, and no base qualities were kept.

CDR1 KGHDR and CDR2 SFDVKD are derived from the germline V gene. CDR3 length: 18 amino acids, cysteine to phenylalanine. The sequence is cut down to CDR3 DNA, 54 bases in frame from base 1. The germline V and J ends show losses of 0 bases and 3 bases respectively, and no gene match explains 10 bases of the junction. Sequencing was carried out with an Illumina NovaSeq 6000. Using 5'RACE with constant-segment primers, TCRalpha and TCRbeta cDNA libraries were constructed, with sample barcodes and unique molecular identifiers added in the process. RNA was extracted from every sample with Trizol reagent. Amplification of the libraries took two PCR steps, and the second step added a second sample barcode plus Illumina TruSeq adapters. The libraries were sequenced on an Illumina NovaSeq using 2 x 150 bp paired-end reads. The study's processing was this. The reads were demultiplexed and collapsed into UMI-guided consensus sequences using migec v1.2.7. Using mixcr v2.1.11, the UMI consensuses were aligned to TRA and TRB V and J templates and assembled into clonotypes. A clonotype was counted as expanded or contracted only when both edgeR and NoisET called the clonotype significant, with the noise models trained on biological replicates. For edgeR calls, the thresholds were a false discovery rate-adjusted p below 0.01 and a log2 fold-change of 1. As an exploratory analysis of dynamics, max-normalized trajectories of the 1000 most abundant clonotypes were examined by PCA with hierarchical clustering. Separately sequenced CD4+ and CD8+ repertoires were used to assign a CD4 or CD8 phenotype to each responding clone. TCRdb reanalyzed the raw reads on its own, using fastp at Q25 for trimming and MiXCR for clone calling, and kept in-frame beta chains. Under each unique CDR3 protein, matching rows form one entry showing the most common genes and DNA. The V and J calls follow TCRdb's processing rather than the paper's. The sample profile shows over 120,000 distinct CDR3 sequences; almost 25% of them were found once. The top ten constitute around 22% of the sample.

This receptor was obtained from an adult woman who had mild COVID-19 (a few samples of this study predate the infection). The sample titles of this study are shuffled in the database, so cell type and time point are left out; the donor was told from shared clones. The specimen sequenced was PBMCs or a T cell subset sorted from them (not recorded which). The sequence joins TRBV24-1 to TRBJ1-5; 7 central bases correspond to TRBD1. The CDR3 amino acid sequence is: CATSDLHADRTPNQPQHF. The DNA reads as follows: TGTGCCACCAGTGATTTGCACGCGGACAGGACCCCCAATCAGCCCCAGCATTTT.